Given below is one T cell receptor (beta chain) in context. The libraries were made with immunoSEQ v3. Generated by immunoSEQ multiplex PCR, the TCRdb table keeps only in-frame clones and is missing some. The sample yields more than 45,000 clones, roughly 80% seen once. Time point defined: pre-treatment sample, taken before nivolumab and TIL therapy. V lost 0 bases and J lost 5, with 14 bases in between. CDR1 and CDR2 from the germline V gene are GTSNPN and SVGIG (reference sequence). The CDR3 spans 15 residues. The data are from a study of TIL therapy for anti-PD-1-resistant metastatic lung cancer. Study-level background: Patients had a median age of about 50 years (range about 38-85).

The sequenced sample was blood, obtained at baseline. The rearrangement joins TRBV30 to TRBJ1-5; D remains unclear. The TCR originated in a person between 25 and 79 years old with non-small cell lung cancer. The CDR3 DNA is TGTGCCTGGAGTGTAGCTTCGGCCCGCCATCAGCCCCAGCATTTT. It codes for CAWSVASARHQPQHF.